This T cell receptor beta chain was recovered during a study of shared clonotypes between healthy human individuals. At the level of the study: CD4 naive and CD4 memory each took three plates per donor, while CD8 naive took two and CD8 memory one.

Trimming removed 1 base from V and 0 bases from J, with 10 bases in between. This CDR3 contains 15 residues. The germline CDR1 and CDR2 sequences are SGHAT and FQNNGV. For every subset, genomic DNA was evenly distributed across several immunoSEQ plates. Repertoires were generated with immunoSEQ multiplex PCR, while TCRdb's copy carries only in-frame clones and drops some. The profile shows some 2.3 million clones, over 90% of them singletons. The gene calls are TRBV11-2 and TRBJ2-7, with D uncertain. The sample comprised naive CD4+ T cells from PBMCs. Noted subset: CD45RA+ positively selected. This clonotype was sampled from a man aged 18 to 30 in good health. Some clones in this sample may be carry-over from other donors' samples. DNA for the CDR3: TGTGCCAGCAGCTTAGGTGGAGTGCCCTCCTACGAGCAGTACTTC. Translated: CASSLGGVPSYEQYF.